The clone carrying this T cell receptor (beta chain) was recorded many times. V lost 6 bases, J lost 4 bases, and 11 bases stayed unmatched. The length of the CDR3 is 15 residues. The entry originates in a study of naive and memory T cell subsets. The beta constant-region primer was an equimolar mix of two oligonucleotides covering TRBC1 and TRBC2. TCRdb re-called the UMI-ligation and nested PCR reads with MiXCR, one entry per CDR3 protein. The sample includes fewer than 40,000 distinct CDR3 sequences, about 14% of them seen just once. Sequenced: effector memory CD4+ T cells from blood. Subset meaning: effector memory, CD45RA- CD27-. This rearrangement joins TRBV12-3 or TRBV12-4 to TRBJ1-1, with TRBD1 matching over 7 bases. This clonotype was sampled from a human donor in good health. The CDR3 reads CASSAQGVFGTEAFF. CDR3 DNA sequence: TGTGCCAGCAGCGCCCAGGGGGTCTTCGGCACTGAAGCTTTCTTT.